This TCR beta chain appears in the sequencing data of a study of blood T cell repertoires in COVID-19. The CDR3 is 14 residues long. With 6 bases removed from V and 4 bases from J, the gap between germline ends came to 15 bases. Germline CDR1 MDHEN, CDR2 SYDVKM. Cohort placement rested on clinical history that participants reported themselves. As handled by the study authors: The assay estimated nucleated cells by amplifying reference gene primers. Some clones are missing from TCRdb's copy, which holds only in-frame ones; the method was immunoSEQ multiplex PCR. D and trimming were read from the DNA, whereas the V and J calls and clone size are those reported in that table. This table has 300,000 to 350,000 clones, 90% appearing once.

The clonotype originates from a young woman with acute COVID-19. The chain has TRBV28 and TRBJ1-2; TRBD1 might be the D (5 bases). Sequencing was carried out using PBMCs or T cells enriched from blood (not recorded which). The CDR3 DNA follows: TGTGCCAGCAGCACCCAGGGTTTGTTCTATGGCTACACCTTC. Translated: CASSTQGLFYGYTF.